A single TCR beta chain is shown here with its context. Its antigen is not identified. The germline gives CDR1 MNHEY, CDR2 SVGAGI. CDR3 length: 15 residues. V lost 2 bases and J 2 bases, leaving 12 bases between the germline ends. Staining for CD45RO/CCR7/CD25/CD127/CD95/CD27 allowed sorting of CD4+ naive, central memory, regulatory and stem cell-like memory cells. Expressed TCRB transcripts were sequenced because the isolated RNA had all been reverse transcribed beforehand. TCRdb's table, derived via immunoSEQ multiplex PCR, lists solely in-frame clones and lacks some. The table lists 150,000 to 190,000 clones, around 8% of them singletons. The data originate from a study of beta chain features in type 1 diabetes. As for the study in general: Healthy donors, compared against patients, showed similar age, gender and cell yields.

Study-level findings and limits: The influence of HLA type on TCRB rearrangement stayed undetermined. A PCR bias possibly favoring shorter templates would apply equally to patients and controls.

Source material: central memory CD4+ T cells from blood. V usage is TRBV6-5 and J usage is TRBJ1-1, with D perhaps TRBD1 (5 bases). This sequence was found in a man aged 18 to 35 in good health. The CDR3 sequence: CASSYAGQVNTEAFF. CDR3 bases: TGTGCCAGCAGTTACGCTGGACAAGTCAACACTGAAGCTTTCTTT.